Presented here are 19 T cell receptor beta chains from one specimen sequenced in a study of blood T cell repertoires in COVID-19. The repertoire was sequenced with immunoSEQ multiplex PCR; TCRdb's copy has only in-frame clones and lacks some. The sample records approximately 230,000 clones, 85% to 90% being singletons. The sample taken for sequencing was PBMCs or T cells enriched from blood (not recorded which). Source of these receptors: a man aged 35 to 55 who had recovered from COVID-19.

This sequence joins TRBV27 and TRBJ1-6; 7 bases line up with TRBD1. V dropped 6 bases and J dropped 10; count of bases not matched to a gene: 9. The CDR3 is 14 amino acids. Germline V lookup: CDR1 MNHEY, CDR2 SMNVEV (reference sequence). CDR3 in DNA: TGTGCCAGCAGCTTGACAGGGATTAGCTCACCCCTCCACTTT. As protein: CASSLTGISSPLHF.

Here the CDR3 DNA reads TGCGCCAGCAGCTTTGAAACGGCGACTTCTAACTATGGCTACACCTTC. Its translation: CASSFETATSNYGYTF. The chain recombines TRBV5-1 with TRBJ1-2; D unresolved. The CDR3 is 16 residues long. V lost 2 bases and J lost 0, with 14 bases in between. Germline CDR1 reads SGHRS; CDR2 reads YFSETQ.

This clone has just a few counts. The CDR3 is CASSVYSEGGVYEQYF. CDR3 nucleotides: TGTGCCAGCAGCGTGTATTCAGAGGGCGGGGTTTACGAGCAGTACTTC. The rearrangement uses TRBV9 and TRBJ2-7; the D gene is possibly TRBD2 (6 bases). With 2 bases removed from V and 4 bases from J, the gap between germline ends came to 19 bases. This CDR3 is built from 16 residues. Germline CDR1 is SGDLS and CDR2 is YYNGEE.

This chain connects TRBV6-5 to TRBJ2-1; a possible D gene is TRBD1 (5 bases). The CDR3 sequence is 15 residues long. Germline V CDR1 and CDR2: MNHEY, SVGAGI. V was cut by 6 bases and J by 3 bases, with 15 bases left in between. CDR3 region: CASSTTALNYNEQFF. The CDR3 bases are TGTGCCAGCAGCACGACAGCCCTAAACTACAATGAGCAGTTCTTC.

The chain carries TRBV18 and TRBJ1-5; a weak D match, TRBD1 (5 bases). The CDR3 consists of 15 residues. Germline V gives CDR1 KGHSH, CDR2 LQKENI. V was trimmed by 0 bases and J by 5 bases, leaving 11 bases between them. Here the CDR3 reads CASSPPGTGDQPQHF. In nucleotides, the CDR3 is TGTGCCAGCTCACCACCGGGAACAGGAGATCAGCCCCAGCATTTT.

The chain uses TRBV18 and TRBJ1-2; D is ambiguous. Deletions cut 6 bases from V and 6 bases from J, with 23 bases between. The CDR3 has 16 amino acids. CDR1 is KGHSH and CDR2 is LQKENI in the germline V gene. CDR3 region: CASSPGVRAVGNGYTF. The CDR3 region has the DNA TGTGCCAGCTCCCCCGGGGTAAGGGCAGTTGGAAATGGCTACACCTTC.

The rearrangement uses TRBV28 and TRBJ1-4, with 7 bases that match TRBD1. This CDR3 is built from 18 residues. V shed 2 bases and J 5 bases; nucleotides not matched to a gene: 14. Germline-derived CDR1 and CDR2 are MDHEN and SYDVKM. CDR3 DNA: TGTGCCAGCAGTTTACGCAAAAACAGGGGAGGACGGAATGAAAAACTGTTTTTT. The encoded protein is CASSLRKNRGGRNEKLFF.

The chain uses TRBV5-1 and TRBJ2-7; TRBD2 agrees at 7 bases. Germline CDR1 is SGHRS and CDR2 is YFSETQ. The CDR3 is 15 residues long. The V and J ends lost 7 bases and 3 bases, in that order; junction bases with no gene match: 13. The CDR3 DNA sequence: TGCGCCAGCTCAATAGGGGAGGGAGGTAGCTACGAGCAGTACTTC. This encodes CASSIGEGGSYEQYF.

This clone turned up a few times. The chain links TRBV6-4 to TRBJ2-1; 7 nucleotides agree with TRBD2. The CDR3 loop spans 14 amino acids. V gave up 10 bases and J gave up 8 bases; unmatched junction bases: 14. Germline V gene data show CDR1 as MRHNA and CDR2 as SNTAGT. CDR3 sequence reads: CATQNRGDGDEQFF. Here the CDR3 DNA reads TGTGCCACCCAGAACCGGGGGGATGGGGATGAGCAGTTCTTC.

The CDR3: CASSRRPLPGQGTDTQYF. The CDR3 region has the DNA TGCGCCAGCAGCCGAAGGCCTCTACCGGGACAGGGCACAGATACGCAGTATTTT. The J gene is TRBJ2-3, the V gene TRBV4-1; the match to TRBD1 covers 8 bases. The V gene end was trimmed by 4 bases and the J gene end by 1 base; junction bases not matched to a gene: 13. CDR3 length equals 18 residues. Germline CDR1 MGHRA, CDR2 YSYEKL.

The chain combines TRBV25-1 with TRBJ1-1; D perhaps matches TRBD1 (6 bases). The CDR3 is made up of 13 amino acids. Deletions cut 8 bases from V and 8 bases from J, with 18 bases between. Germline values: CDR1 MGHDK, CDR2 SYGVNS. The CDR3 loop reads CASAFTGSPEAFF. The CDR3 coding sequence is TGTGCCAGCGCATTCACAGGGTCCCCCGAAGCTTTCTTT. The full variable domain, completed using reference TRBV25-1 and TRBJ1-1, is EADIYQTPRYLVIGTGKKITLECSQTMGHDKMYWYQQDPGMELHLIHYSYGVNSTEKGDLSSESTVSRIRTEHFPLTLESARPSHTSQYLCASAFTGSPEAFFGQGTRLTVV.

This sequence joins TRBV28 and TRBJ2-1, with TRBD2 as a possible D gene (6 bases). V was cut by 5 bases and J by 0 bases, with 14 bases left in between. The CDR3 covers 16 residues. The germline V gene encodes CDR1 MDHEN and CDR2 SYDVKM. The CDR3 loop is CASSPKDGSSYNEQFF. The CDR3 coding sequence is TGTGCCAGCAGTCCGAAGGACGGGAGCTCCTACAATGAGCAGTTCTTC.

The chain recombines TRBV7-8 with TRBJ2-1, with 11 bases fitting TRBD2. With V trimmed by 8 bases and J by 5 bases, 5 bases remained unmatched. In germline, CDR1 is SGHVS, CDR2 FQNEAQ. The CDR3 totals 14 residues. Here the CDR3 reads CASAGLAVHNEQFF. CDR3 nucleotide sequence: TGTGCCAGCGCGGGACTAGCGGTCCACAATGAGCAGTTCTTC. Using reference TRBV7-8 and TRBJ2-1 for the parts outside the CDR3, the full variable domain is GAGVSQSPRYKVAKRGQDVALRCDPISGHVSLFWYQQALGQGPEFLTYFQNEAQLDKSGLPSDRFFAERPEGSVSTLKIQRTQQEDSAVYLCASAGLAVHNEQFFGPGTRLTVL.

The chain employs TRBV2 and TRBJ2-5, with 15 bases fitting TRBD2. Germline V CDR1 and CDR2: SNHLY, FYNNEI. This CDR3 spans 17 amino acids. Losses at the gene ends were 6 bases for V and 2 bases for J; bases not matched to a gene: 7. In DNA form, the CDR3 reads TGTGCCAGCAGGGGACTAGCGGGAGGCCTAAATCAAGAGACCCAGTACTTC. It is translated as CASRGLAGGLNQETQYF.

The J gene is TRBJ2-2, the V gene TRBV9; 10 bases match TRBD2. The ends lost 0 bases at V and 7 bases at J; junction bases unmatched: 6. The CDR3 totals 16 residues. The germline V gene encodes CDR1 SGDLS and CDR2 YYNGEE. The DNA for the CDR3 is TGTGCCAGCAGCGTAGGCCTAGCGGGAGCTGGCGGGGAGCTGTTTTTT. It is translated as CASSVGLAGAGGELFF.

The V gene is TRBV5-6, the J gene TRBJ2-5; TRBD2 agrees at 10 bases. With 4 bases clipped from V and 2 bases from J, the junction kept 5 bases outside the gene matches. From germline, CDR1 is SGHDT and CDR2 YYEEEE. This CDR3 has 15 amino acids. The CDR3 reads CASSLSGGTQETQYF. Here the CDR3 DNA reads TGTGCCAGCAGCCTTAGCGGGGGGACACAAGAGACCCAGTACTTC.

J is TRBJ2-6 and V is TRBV4-1; 7 nucleotides align to TRBD2. The CDR3 length is 17 residues. Germline loops: CDR1 MGHRA, CDR2 YSYEKL. Germline trimming cut 3 bases from V and 0 bases from J; bases unmatched to any gene: 5. The CDR3 region is CASSQGRAPSGANVLTF. The CDR3, as DNA: TGCGCCAGCAGCCAGGGGAGGGCTCCCTCTGGGGCCAACGTCCTGACTTTC.

The rearrangement uses TRBV7-2 and TRBJ2-3; TRBD2 might be the D (5 bases). Germline CDR1 SGHTA, CDR2 FQGNSA. Trimming removed 5 bases at V and 5 bases at J, with 20 bases between. The CDR3 extends over 16 amino acids. DNA for the CDR3: TGTGCCAGCAGCACCAGTCCTCGGAGGTCGGTAGATACGCAGTATTTT. Its translation: CASSTSPRRSVDTQYF.

V gene TRBV27 combines with J gene TRBJ2-7; D might be TRBD2 (6 bases). V gave up 3 bases and J gave up 5 bases, with 14 bases separating them. The germline V gene has CDR1 MNHEY and CDR2 SMNVEV (reference sequence). The CDR3 has 14 amino acids. CDR3 nucleotides: TGTGCCAGCAGTTTCTACGGGGGATTTGACGAGCAGTACTTC. Translation gives CASSFYGGFDEQYF.